The next 32 T cell receptor beta chains were all read from a single sample in a study of blood T cell repertoires in COVID-19. Sequenced by immunoSEQ multiplex PCR; TCRdb stores in-frame clones only, minus some. The profile shows around 120,000 clones, roughly 90% of them singletons. The sample comprised peripheral blood. These receptors were obtained from a man aged 55 to 70 with COVID-19, enrolled during active disease.

The sample holds one count of this clone. CDR3 nucleotide sequence: TGTGCCAGCAGTTTGCAAGCCTCTGGGGCCAACGTCCTGACTTTC. It translates to CASSLQASGANVLTF. This rearrangement joins TRBV28 to TRBJ2-6; no firm D call. CDR1 is MDHEN and CDR2 is SYDVKM in the germline V gene. Trimming removed 3 bases at V and 0 bases at J, with 6 bases between. The CDR3 length is 15 residues.

V and J are TRBV11-3 and TRBJ2-7, with 9 bases lining up with TRBD1. This CDR3 is 15 amino acids long. The J segment lost 0 bases and the V segment lost 0 bases, leaving 0 bases of the junction unmatched. Germline assignment: CDR1 SGHNT and CDR2 YENEEA. In DNA form, the CDR3 reads TGTGCCAGCAGCTTAGAGACAGGGGGCTCCTACGAGCAGTACTTC. As protein: CASSLETGGSYEQYF.

The rearrangement uses TRBV5-1 and TRBJ2-3, with a weak D call TRBD2 (7 bases). The germline V gene encodes CDR1 SGHRS and CDR2 YFSETQ. V lost 4 bases, J lost 4 bases, and 13 bases lay in between. The CDR3 covers 14 residues. This chain's CDR3 is CASSTQGRADTQYF. In DNA form, the CDR3 reads TGCGCCAGCAGCACTCAGGGGAGGGCAGATACGCAGTATTTT.

The rearrangement joins TRBV9 to TRBJ2-1; D perhaps matches TRBD2 (5 bases). Trimming pared 0 bases from V and 8 bases from J, leaving 15 bases between. Germline V gene data show CDR1 as SGDLS and CDR2 as YYNGEE. The CDR3 sequence is 15 residues long. The CDR3: CASSVGESLADEQFF. The CDR3 bases are TGTGCCAGCAGCGTAGGAGAGAGTCTAGCCGATGAGCAGTTCTTC.

CDR3 in amino acids: CASRPPGQGNNEQFF. CDR3 nucleotides: TGTGCCAGTAGGCCGCCGGGACAGGGAAACAATGAGCAGTTCTTC. V and J are TRBV19 and TRBJ2-1; 9 nucleotides line up with TRBD1. This CDR3 has 15 residues. Germline V lookup: CDR1 LNHDA, CDR2 SQIVND (reference sequence). With V trimmed by 6 bases and J by 5 bases, 8 bases remained unmatched.

This chain joins TRBV28 and TRBJ1-2, with D perhaps matching TRBD1 (5 bases). CDR1 and CDR2 from the germline V gene are MDHEN and SYDVKM. The CDR3 contains 14 residues. Trimming removed 9 bases from V and 4 bases from J, with 18 bases in between. The CDR3 loop reads CASQRGELAYGYTF. The CDR3 DNA sequence: TGTGCCAGTCAGCGGGGGGAGCTGGCCTATGGCTACACCTTC.

The V call is TRBV5-1, the J call TRBJ2-2; 10 bases are shared with TRBD2. Germline CDR1 reads SGHRS; CDR2 reads YFSETQ. V was clipped by 6 bases and J by 6 bases; unmatched bases: 5. This CDR3 has 14 residues. CDR3 in amino acids: CASNPAGGAGELFF. The CDR3 coding sequence is TGCGCCAGCAATCCAGCGGGAGGGGCCGGGGAGCTGTTTTTT.

The rearrangement uses TRBV30 and TRBJ1-5; weak D call: TRBD1 (6 bases). This CDR3 is 15 amino acids long. V lost 3 bases and J lost 0, with 12 bases in between. The germline V gene encodes CDR1 GTSNPN and CDR2 SVGIG (reference sequence). CDR3 DNA sequence: TGTGCCTGGAGCGCGACAGGTCTTAGCAATCAGCCCCAGCATTTT. The encoded protein is CAWSATGLSNQPQHF.

The chain uses TRBV5-4 and TRBJ2-5, with D maybe TRBD1 (5 bases). This CDR3 comprises 14 residues. Trimming stripped 0 bases from V and 4 bases from J, with 10 bases between. Germline CDR1 SGHNT, CDR2 YYREEE (reference sequence). The CDR3 region has the DNA TGTGCCAGCAGCTTGGGACAGTCCGGAGAGACCCAGTACTTC. It yields the protein CASSLGQSGETQYF.

This clone was picked up a small number of times. This chain links TRBV10-3 with TRBJ2-4, with D perhaps TRBD2 (7 bases). CDR3 length: 16 residues. Germline CDR1 is ENHRY and CDR2 is SYGVKD. V was shortened by 10 bases and J by 1 base, with 20 bases between the two germline ends. CDR3 sequence: CATRGASGRAKNIQYF. CDR3 sequence (DNA): TGTGCCACACGGGGGGCATCGGGGAGGGCCAAAAACATTCAGTACTTC.

A single count supports this clone. The rearrangement joins TRBV9 to TRBJ2-2; D is unresolved. The CDR3 has 16 amino acids. In germline, CDR1 is SGDLS, CDR2 YYNGEE. V was shortened by 0 bases and J by 1 base, with 10 bases between the two germline ends. The CDR3 DNA follows: TGTGCCAGCAGCGTAGCCCTGACTGGGAACACCGGGGAGCTGTTTTTT. Residues: CASSVALTGNTGELFF.

V usage is TRBV24-1 and J usage is TRBJ2-7; TRBD1 matches 7 bases. Germline V gene lookup returns CDR1 KGHDR and CDR2 SFDVKD. CDR3 size: 13 residues. The junction had 2 bases not matched to a gene; V was cut back by 1 base and J by 6 bases. The CDR3 here is CATSDFAGGEQYF. The DNA of the CDR3 is TGTGCCACCAGTGATTTTGCAGGGGGCGAGCAGTACTTC.

The chain uses TRBV10-3 and TRBJ2-2; TRBD2 matches at 14 bases. V was pared by 6 bases and J by 3 bases, with 12 bases of the junction left unmatched. The CDR3 runs to 19 residues. Germline V CDR1 and CDR2: ENHRY, SYGVKD. CDR3 in amino acids: CAISATGTSGSVDTGELFF. The CDR3 DNA follows: TGTGCCATCAGCGCCACAGGGACTAGCGGGAGCGTCGACACCGGGGAGCTGTTTTTT.

CDR3 sequence reads: CASRGAGISGNTIYF. DNA of the CDR3: TGTGCCAGCAGAGGAGCCGGCATCTCTGGAAACACCATATATTTT. The chain recombines TRBV27 with TRBJ1-3; no clear D gene. V lost 6 bases, J lost 0 bases, and 12 bases lay in between. Germline V gives CDR1 MNHEY, CDR2 SMNVEV (reference sequence). There are 15 residues in the CDR3.

This clone was seen a single time. The chain joins TRBV28 to TRBJ2-1; TRBD2 matches at 10 bases. The germline CDR1 and CDR2 sequences are MDHEN and SYDVKM. J lost 6 bases, V lost 6 bases, and 8 bases had no gene match. The CDR3 runs 15 residues. CDR3 loop: CASSPRGTSVNEQFF. Here the CDR3 DNA reads TGTGCCAGCAGCCCGCGGGGGACTAGCGTCAATGAGCAGTTCTTC.

The chain recombines TRBV7-6 with TRBJ2-1, with TRBD2 matching 10 bases. Germline V CDR1 and CDR2: SGHVS, FNYEAQ. The V segment lost 4 bases and the J segment 5 bases; nucleotides outside the gene matches: 11. CDR3 length: 17 amino acids. CDR3 in DNA: TGTGCCAGCAGCTCGAGGCCAGCGGGAGGGTATGACAATGAGCAGTTCTTC. Protein product: CASSSRPAGGYDNEQFF.

The gene calls are TRBV9 and TRBJ2-1; 8 nucleotides line up with TRBD2. The CDR3 totals 16 residues. Germline CDR1 is SGDLS and CDR2 is YYNGEE. Trimming at V came to 4 bases and at J to 0 bases, leaving 6 bases not matched to a gene. DNA of the CDR3: TGTGCCAGCAGCCCCCGGGGGGGCCGCTCCTACAATGAGCAGTTCTTC. Translated: CASSPRGGRSYNEQFF. Full variable domain (rest looked up from reference TRBV9 and TRBJ2-1): DSGVTQTPKHLITATGQRVTLRCSPRSGDLSVYWYQQSLDQGLQFLIQYYNGEERAKGNILERFSAQQFPDLHSELNLSSLELGDSALYFCASSPRGGRSYNEQFFGPGTRLTVL.

The CDR3 sequence: CASSKQGAQGYTF. The CDR3 DNA follows: TGTGCCAGTAGCAAACAGGGGGCGCAGGGCTACACCTTC. The chain links TRBV19 to TRBJ1-2; 9 bases line up with TRBD1. From germline, CDR1 is LNHDA and CDR2 SQIVND (reference sequence). The trim removed 6 bases at V and 8 bases at J, leaving 7 bases unmatched. There are 13 residues in the CDR3.

The chain joins TRBV14 to TRBJ1-4; 7 nucleotides match TRBD1. V was pared by 5 bases and J by 11 bases, with 2 bases of the junction left unmatched. In germline, CDR1 is SGHDN, CDR2 FVKESK. This CDR3 contains 11 residues. The CDR3 nucleotides are TGTGCCAGCAGCTCACAGGGGAAACTGTTTTTT. It is translated as CASSSQGKLFF.

The CDR3 sequence is CASSLGQGGNTEAFF. CDR3 sequence (DNA): TGTGCCAGCTCACTCGGACAGGGAGGTAACACTGAAGCTTTCTTT. The chain joins TRBV18 to TRBJ1-1; the match to TRBD1 covers 8 bases. The V gene end was trimmed by 4 bases and the J gene end by 2 bases; junction bases not matched to a gene: 6. Germline values: CDR1 KGHSH, CDR2 LQKENI. The CDR3 is made up of 15 amino acids.

The rearrangement joins TRBV6-5 to TRBJ2-1, with 10 bases that match TRBD2. Germline V lookup: CDR1 MNHEY, CDR2 SVGAGI. With V trimmed by 6 bases and J by 5 bases, 4 bases remained unmatched. The CDR3 runs 14 residues. The CDR3 DNA is TGTGCCAGCAGAGCTAGCGGGGGTAACAATGAGCAGTTCTTC. Its translation is CASRASGGNNEQFF.

The chain employs TRBV27 and TRBJ2-6; 9 positions match TRBD1. The CDR3 extends over 18 amino acids. Per the germline V gene, CDR1 is MNHEY and CDR2 is SMNVEV (reference sequence). Trimming at V came to 6 bases and at J to 0 bases, leaving 9 bases not matched to a gene. The CDR3 spells CASRPYGTGISGANVLTF. CDR3 DNA sequence: TGTGCCAGCAGACCCTACGGGACAGGGATCTCTGGGGCCAACGTCCTGACTTTC. The full variable domain, completed using reference TRBV27 and TRBJ2-6, is EAQVTQNPRYLITVTGKKLTVTCSQNMNHEYMSWYRQDPGLGLRQIYYSMNVEVTDKGDVPEGYKVSRKEKRNFPLILESPSPNQTSLYFCASRPYGTGISGANVLTFGAGSRLTVL.

The chain has TRBV7-2 and TRBJ1-6; D call uncertain. Germline loops: CDR1 SGHTA, CDR2 FQGNSA. The CDR3 has 15 residues. V gave up 4 bases and J gave up 3 bases, with 10 bases separating them. The CDR3 sequence: CASSSDGIYNSPLHF. CDR3 coding DNA: TGTGCCAGCAGCTCCGACGGGATCTATAATTCACCCCTCCACTTT.

The V and J genes are TRBV6-5 and TRBJ2-1; D gene unclear. The germline V gene has CDR1 MNHEY and CDR2 SVGAGI. The CDR3 runs to 14 residues. Trimming pared 10 bases from V and 6 bases from J, leaving 19 bases between. This CDR3 reads CATFKLDSSNEQFF. In DNA form, the CDR3 reads TGTGCCACCTTTAAGTTAGACTCCAGCAATGAGCAGTTCTTC.

The chain has TRBV3-1 (or the pseudogene TRBV3-2) and TRBJ2-1; TRBD1 matches 10 bases. The CDR3 runs 17 residues. From germline, CDR1 is LGHDT and CDR2 YNNKEL (reference sequence). J lost 4 bases, V lost 2 bases, and 8 bases had no gene match. The chain's CDR3 is CASSQHMTGGMYNEQFF. CDR3 DNA: TGTGCCAGCAGCCAACACATGACAGGGGGCATGTACAATGAGCAGTTCTTC.

The chain joins TRBV11-3 to TRBJ1-1, with TRBD1 identical over 7 bases. J lost 0 bases, V lost 5 bases, and 6 bases had no gene match. This CDR3 region has 15 residues. The germline gives CDR1 SGHNT, CDR2 YENEEA. CDR3 in DNA: TGTGCCAGCAGCCGCCAGGGGACAGTGAACACTGAAGCTTTCTTT. Its protein product is CASSRQGTVNTEAFF.

This clone was observed once. The V gene is TRBV11-3, the J gene TRBJ2-1, with 7 bases identical to TRBD1. Germline V lookup: CDR1 SGHNT, CDR2 YENEEA. V lost 5 bases and J lost 9; bases outside the gene matches: 13. The CDR3 contains 15 residues. The CDR3 DNA sequence: TGTGCCAGCAGCCTTTATACAGGGGAATGGAGTGAGCAGTTCTTC. Encoded protein: CASSLYTGEWSEQFF.

This clone was observed once. The gene calls are TRBV14 and TRBJ2-3; 10 bases map to TRBD1. This CDR3 has 14 residues. Per the germline V gene, CDR1 is SGHDN and CDR2 is FVKESK. J lost 5 bases, V lost 4 bases, and 3 bases had no gene match. Written as DNA, the CDR3 is TGTGCCAGCAGCCGGGACAGGGGCGGAGATACGCAGTATTTT. Its translation: CASSRDRGGDTQYF.

The sample holds one count of this clone. The chain joins TRBV10-3 to TRBJ2-1; 8 bases fit TRBD1. The germline gives CDR1 ENHRY, CDR2 SYGVKD. V lost 10 bases and J lost 8; bases outside the gene matches: 10. This CDR3 region has 13 residues. CDR3 nucleotide sequence: TGTGCCACCCAGGACAGGGAGGAGGATGAGCAGTTCTTC. The encoded protein is CATQDREEDEQFF.

V gene TRBV30 combines with J gene TRBJ1-5, with 12 positions matching TRBD1. Germline lookup yields CDR1 GTSNPN and CDR2 SVGIG (reference sequence). The V gene end was trimmed by 0 bases and the J gene end by 5 bases; junction bases not matched to a gene: 5. The CDR3 has 16 amino acids. In nucleotides, the CDR3 is TGTGCCTGGAGTGTACGGGGACAGGGGGCTTATCAGCCCCAGCATTTT. Translation gives CAWSVRGQGAYQPQHF. Based on the CDR3 plus reference TRBV30 and TRBJ1-5, the full variable domain is SQTIHQWPATLVQPVGSPLSLECTVEGTSNPNLYWYRQAAGRGLQLLFYSVGIGQISSEVPQNLSASRPQDRQFILSSKKLLLSDSGFYLCAWSVRGQGAYQPQHFGDGTRLSIL.

This rearrangement joins TRBV7-3 to TRBJ1-2; D is perhaps TRBD1 (5 bases). CDR1 is SGHTA, CDR2 FQGTGA, per germline. V was shortened by 5 bases and J by 8 bases, with 15 bases between the two germline ends. The CDR3 has 13 amino acids. CDR3 sequence (DNA): TGTGCCAGCAGCCCCTCGGGGGTGGAAGGCTACACCTTC. Translated, it gives CASSPSGVEGYTF.

This clone is medium-sized by share. The same CDR3 is also encoded by other DNA sequences in this sample. CDR3 bases: TGTGCCAGCAGCCCGGACAGGGTGGCTGGAAACACCATATATTTT. It codes for CASSPDRVAGNTIYF. This chain links TRBV3-1 (or the pseudogene TRBV3-2) with TRBJ1-3, with 8 bases identical to TRBD1. From germline, CDR1 is LGHDT and CDR2 YNNKEL (reference sequence). J gave up 2 bases and V 4 bases, and 4 bases lay outside the gene matches. This CDR3 region has 15 residues.